This T cell receptor beta chain was documented in a study of T cell responses to AZD1222 COVID-19 vaccine. This clone showed up just once. The antigen is not known. Study outcomes and limitations: At baseline, seropositivity was found in only 5 to 7 AZD1222 recipients.

Germline CDR1 and CDR2: LGHDT and YNNKEL (reference sequence). The CDR3 runs 14 residues. The J segment lost 3 bases and the V segment lost 3 bases, leaving 2 bases of the junction unmatched. Libraries were prepared by immunoSEQ multiplex PCR; TCRdb keeps only in-frame clonotypes and omits some of them. The sample has 150,000 to 200,000 clones; 90% are singletons. The rearrangement joins TRBV3-1 (or the pseudogene TRBV3-2) to TRBJ1-5, with 7 bases matching TRBD1. The receptor's source is an adult in good health. This material consisted of peripheral blood, taken on day 0 of AZD1222 vaccination. The CDR3: CASSQDRLNQPQHF. In DNA form, the CDR3 reads TGTGCCAGCAGCCAGGACAGGCTCAATCAGCCCCAGCATTTT.